In its sample, the clone carrying this T cell receptor (beta chain) was seen a few times. TCRdb fed the RT-PCR reads into MiXCR, producing one record per CDR3 protein. The sample carries about 680,000 distinct CDR3 sequences, 13% to 15% recorded once. V was cut by 1 base and J by 6 bases, with 6 bases left in between. The CDR3 extends over 13 amino acids. Germline lookup yields CDR1 KGHDR and CDR2 SFDVKD. The source material was memory CD4+ T cells from blood. This sequence joins TRBV24-1 and TRBJ2-1; D gene unclear. The sequence was obtained from a female donor in good health, serving as a healthy control. Written as DNA, the CDR3 is TGTGCCACCAGTGATTTCGGTTTCAATGAGCAGTTCTTC. This encodes CATSDFGFNEQFF.